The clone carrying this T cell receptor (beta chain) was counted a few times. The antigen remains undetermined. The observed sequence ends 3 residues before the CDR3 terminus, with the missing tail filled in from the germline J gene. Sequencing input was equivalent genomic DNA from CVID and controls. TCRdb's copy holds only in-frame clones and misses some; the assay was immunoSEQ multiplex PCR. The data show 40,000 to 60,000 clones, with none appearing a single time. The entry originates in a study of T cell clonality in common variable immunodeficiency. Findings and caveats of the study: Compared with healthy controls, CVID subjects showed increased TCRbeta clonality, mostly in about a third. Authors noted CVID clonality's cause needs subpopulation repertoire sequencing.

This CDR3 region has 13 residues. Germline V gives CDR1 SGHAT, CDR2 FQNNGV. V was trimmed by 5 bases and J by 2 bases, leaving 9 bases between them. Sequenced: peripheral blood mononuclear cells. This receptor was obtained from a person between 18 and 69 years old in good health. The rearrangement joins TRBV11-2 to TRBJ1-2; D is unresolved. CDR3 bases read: TGTGCCAGCAGCCTATCGGGGAACTATGGC. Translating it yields CASSLSGNYG. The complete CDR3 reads CASSLSGNYGYTF.